The entry below gives a single T cell receptor beta chain sequence along with its context. A much bigger clone sits one base away, suggesting this may be a read error. TCR alpha and beta CDR3 regions were amplified from RNA using iRepertoire nested multiplex PCR. Each CDR3 protein gets one entry after TCRdb re-called the multiplex PCR reads with MiXCR. The table has 160,000 or so distinct CDR3 sequences, around 45% seen once. This specimen belongs to a study of glioma-infiltrating T cells. Germline CDR1 reads SNHLY; CDR2 reads FYNNEI. The CDR3 totals 13 residues. The V end lost 6 bases, the J end lost 5 bases, and 13 bases lay between the germline ends.

The source of this sequence is a human donor with low-grade glioma or glioblastoma, undergoing nonglioma brain surgery, or in good health (not recorded which). The sequenced sample consisted of glioma tissue, nonneoplastic brain tissue, or PBMCs (not recorded which). The V call is TRBV2, the J call TRBJ1-1, with D possibly being TRBD1 (5 bases). The CDR3 DNA follows: TGTGCCAGCAGCCAACAGGTTGGGACTGAAGCTTTCTTT. Amino acid sequence: CASSQQVGTEAFF.